This TCR beta chain was profiled in a study of T cell changes during pregnancy in multiple sclerosis. CDR3 length: 13 residues. Germline V gene sequence: CDR1 SGDLS, CDR2 YYNGEE. V shed 4 bases and J shed 5 bases, with 10 bases lying between them. Assay: immunoSEQ multiplex PCR; the TCRdb copy retains only in-frame clones and omits some. The sample has 30,000 to 40,000 clones; around 90% are singletons. Sequences were derived from peripheral blood, sampled in the third trimester of pregnancy. The rearrangement uses TRBV9 and TRBJ1-5; D remains ambiguous. This TCR derives from a female donor in good health, enrolled as a control in a pregnancy study. CDR3 bases: TGTGCCAGCAGCAGGGAGCTCGATCAGCCCCAGCATTTT. Translation gives CASSRELDQPQHF.